Presented here are 6 T cell receptor beta chains from one specimen sequenced in a study of beta chain features in type 1 diabetes. The authors reverse transcribed all of the isolated RNA, so sequencing captured expressed TCRB transcripts. Produced via immunoSEQ multiplex PCR; TCRdb's table is partial and in-frame only. The sample gives 350,000 or so clones, roughly 21% of which show up once; approximately 0.046% is in the top ten. Sequencing input: naive CD4+ T cells from blood. Every receptor here comes from a woman in her late teens or twenties in good health.

This clone was detected only a few times. The chain has TRBV5-1 and TRBJ2-5; 8 positions match TRBD1. CDR1 SGHRS and CDR2 YFSETQ come from the germline V gene. CDR3 size: 14 residues. The V and J ends lost 2 bases and 5 bases, in that order; junction bases with no gene match: 5. CDR3 coding DNA: TGCGCCAGCAGCTTCGGACAGGGCGGGGAGACCCAGTACTTC. Amino acid sequence: CASSFGQGGETQYF.

This clone was picked up a small number of times. The chain has TRBV5-1 and TRBJ2-7; 7 nucleotides align to TRBD1. V lost 6 bases and J lost 0; bases outside the gene matches: 3. CDR1 is SGHRS, CDR2 YFSETQ, per germline. The CDR3 contains 13 residues. Here the CDR3 DNA reads TGCGCCAGCAAGCCAGGGGGCTCCTACGAGCAGTACTTC. Amino acids: CASKPGGSYEQYF. Combining the CDR3 with reference TRBV5-1 and TRBJ2-7 gives the whole variable domain KAGVTQTPRYLIKTRGQQVTLSCSPISGHRSVSWYQQTPGQGLQFLFEYFSETQRNKGNFPGRFSGRQFSNSRSEMNVSTLELGDSALYLCASKPGGSYEQYFGPGTRLTVT.

CDR3 in amino acids: CASSLAVNTGELFF. DNA of the CDR3: TGTGCCAGCAGTTTAGCGGTGAACACCGGGGAGCTGTTTTTT. The chain combines TRBV27 with TRBJ2-2; D is ambiguous. Germline V gene sequence: CDR1 MNHEY, CDR2 SMNVEV (reference sequence). The V end lost 2 bases, the J end lost 1 base, and 5 bases lay between the germline ends. This CDR3 comprises 14 residues.

The chain carries TRBV5-1 and TRBJ1-2; possible D gene TRBD1, 5 bases. V was shortened by 2 bases and J by 0 bases, with 8 bases between the two germline ends. The germline gives CDR1 SGHRS, CDR2 YFSETQ. The CDR3 runs 14 residues. In nucleotides, the CDR3 is TGCGCCAGCAGCTTTGTGGGGCCTAACTATGGCTACACCTTC. Translated: CASSFVGPNYGYTF.

V gene TRBV6-5 combines with J gene TRBJ2-7; 7 positions agree with TRBD1. With 10 bases clipped from V and 7 bases from J, the junction kept 13 bases outside the gene matches. The CDR3 sequence is 13 residues long. Germline CDR1 and CDR2: MNHEY and SVGAGI. In nucleotides, the CDR3 is TGTGCCACATGGGGGACAGTTCCGCGTGAGCAGTACTTC. This gives the protein CATWGTVPREQYF.

V usage is TRBV7-9 and J usage is TRBJ1-1; no clear D. The CDR3 loop spans 11 amino acids. Looked up from germline, CDR1 is SEHNR and CDR2 is FQNEAQ (reference sequence). The ends were cut back, 1 base at V and 9 bases at J, with 6 bases in the middle. The CDR3 sequence: CASSLVGKAFF. The CDR3 DNA is TGTGCCAGCAGCTTAGTCGGGAAAGCTTTCTTT. Variable domain in full (rest from reference TRBV7-9 and TRBJ1-1): DTGVSQNPRHKITKRGQNVTFRCDPISEHNRLYWYRQTLGQGPEFLTYFQNEAQLEKSRLLSDRFSAERPKGSFSTLEIQRTEQGDSAMYLCASSLVGKAFFGQGTRLTVV.